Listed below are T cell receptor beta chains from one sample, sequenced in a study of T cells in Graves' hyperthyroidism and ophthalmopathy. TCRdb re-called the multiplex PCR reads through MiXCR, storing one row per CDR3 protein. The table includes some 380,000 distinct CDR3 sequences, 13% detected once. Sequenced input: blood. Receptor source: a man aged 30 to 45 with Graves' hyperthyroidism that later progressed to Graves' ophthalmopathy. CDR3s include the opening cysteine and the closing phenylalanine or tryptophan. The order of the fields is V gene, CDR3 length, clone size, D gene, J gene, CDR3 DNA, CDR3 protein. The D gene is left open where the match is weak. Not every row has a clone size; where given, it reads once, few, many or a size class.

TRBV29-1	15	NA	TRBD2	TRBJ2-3	TGCAGCGTTGAACTCCTAGCGGGGGGCACAGATACGCAGTATTTT	CSVELLAGGTDTQYF
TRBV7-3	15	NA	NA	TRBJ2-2	TGTGCCAGCAGCCGACTTCCTGTGGGCCTCGGGGAGCTGTTTTTT	CASSRLPVGLGELFF
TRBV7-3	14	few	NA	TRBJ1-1	TGTGTCAGCAGCCCACACGGACAAAACACTGAAGCTTTCTTT	CVSSPHGQNTEAFF
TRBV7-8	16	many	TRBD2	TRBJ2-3	TGTGCCAGCAGCTTCCAAGCGGGGGGAAGCACAGATACGCAGTATTTT	CASSFQAGGSTDTQYF
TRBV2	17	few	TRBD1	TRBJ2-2	TGTGCCAGCACCGATCCTGTCAGGGGGAGTAACACCGGGGAGCTGTTTTTT	CASTDPVRGSNTGELFF
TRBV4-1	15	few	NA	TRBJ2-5	TGCGCCAGCAGCCAACCATCGGACCTCCAAGAGACCCAGTACTTC	CASSQPSDLQETQYF
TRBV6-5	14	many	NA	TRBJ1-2	TGTGCCAGCAGTTACTCGACAGACAACTATGGCTACACCTTC	CASSYSTDNYGYTF
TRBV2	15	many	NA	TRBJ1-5	TGTGCCAGCAGCAGGACGTCTAATAGCAATCAGCCCCAGCATTTT	CASSRTSNSNQPQHF
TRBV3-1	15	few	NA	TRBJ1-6	TGTGCCAGCAGCCAAGCTGCCAGCTATAATTCACCCCTCCACTTT	CASSQAASYNSPLHF
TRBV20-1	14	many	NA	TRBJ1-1	TGCAGTGCTAGAGTTGGCAGTATGAACACTGAAGCTTTCTTT	CSARVGSMNTEAFF
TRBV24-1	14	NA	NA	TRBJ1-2	TGTGCCACCAGTGATTTCAAGATGGACTATGGCTACACCTTC	CATSDFKMDYGYTF
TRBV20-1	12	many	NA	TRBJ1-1	TGCAGTGCCTCGAGATCGAACACTGAAGCTTTCTTT	CSASRSNTEAFF
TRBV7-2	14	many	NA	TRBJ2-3	TGTGCCAGCAGCTCCGTGACCGGCCCAGATACGCAGTATTTT	CASSSVTGPDTQYF
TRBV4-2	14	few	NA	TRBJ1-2	TGTGCCAGCAGCCAAGGAATGGGGGCGGTTGGCTACACCTTC	CASSQGMGAVGYTF
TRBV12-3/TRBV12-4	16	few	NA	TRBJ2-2	TGTGCCAGCAGTGTGGGGGTTGTAGCGAACACCGGGGAGCTGTTTTTT	CASSVGVVANTGELFF
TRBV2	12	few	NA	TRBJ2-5	TGTGCCAGCAGTAGACAGGAAGAGACCCAGTACTTC	CASSRQEETQYF
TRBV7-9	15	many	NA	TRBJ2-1	TGTGCCAGCAGCTTAGCCTTAGTAAGGTACAATGAGCAGTTCTTC	CASSLALVRYNEQFF
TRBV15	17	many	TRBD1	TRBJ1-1	TGTGCCACCAGCGATCGACAGGGGGGCACCATGAACACTGAAGCTTTCTTT	CATSDRQGGTMNTEAFF
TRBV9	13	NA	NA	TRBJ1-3	TGTGCCAGCAGCGGTGGATCTCGAAACACCATATATTTT	CASSGGSRNTIYF
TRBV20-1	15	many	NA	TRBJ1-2	TGCAGTGCTGCCGGGGGCTCGGTCCCTAACTATGGCTACACCTTC	CSAAGGSVPNYGYTF
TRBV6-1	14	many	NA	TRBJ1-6	TGTGCCAGCAGTGAAGCGCGGACGGGTTCACCCCTCCACTTT	CASSEARTGSPLHF
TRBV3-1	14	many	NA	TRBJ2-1	TGTGCCAGCAGCCAAGTTAACAGAGCTAATGAGCAGTTCTTC	CASSQVNRANEQFF
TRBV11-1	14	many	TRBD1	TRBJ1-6	TGTGCCAGCAGCTACAGGGGGGGTAATTCACCCCTCCACTTT	CASSYRGGNSPLHF
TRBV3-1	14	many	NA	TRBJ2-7	TGTGCCAGCAGCCAGGCTGGCCGATCCTACGAGCAGTACTTC	CASSQAGRSYEQYF
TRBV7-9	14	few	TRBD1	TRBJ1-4	TGTGCCAGCAGCTTTGTGGACAGGACTGAAAAACTGTTTTTT	CASSFVDRTEKLFF
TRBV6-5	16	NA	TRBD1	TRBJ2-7	TGTGCCAGCACAAAAAAGAGAAGACAGGGGGCCTACGAGCAGTACTTC	CASTKKRRQGAYEQYF
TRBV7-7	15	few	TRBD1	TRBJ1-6	TGTGCTAGCAGCTTTAGAGGACAGGGATCGGGATCCCTCCACTTT	CASSFRGQGSGSLHF
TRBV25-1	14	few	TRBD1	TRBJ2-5	TGTGCCAGCAGCCAGGACAGGGGAAGAGAGACCCAGTACTTC	CASSQDRGRETQYF
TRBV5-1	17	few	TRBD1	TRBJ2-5	TGCGCCAGCAGCTTGTTCCGGGACAGGCCTTCCCAAGAGACCCAGTACTTC	CASSLFRDRPSQETQYF
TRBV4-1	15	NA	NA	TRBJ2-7	TGCGCCAGCAGCTCCGGGCCAAGGCCCTCCTACGAGCAGTACTTC	CASSSGPRPSYEQYF
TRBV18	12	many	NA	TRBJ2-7	TGTGCCAGCTCACCAGCCGAGGTCGAGCAGTACTTC	CASSPAEVEQYF
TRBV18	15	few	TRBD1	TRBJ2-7	TGTGCCAGCTCACTTGGGACAGGGGATATAAACGAGCAGTACTTC	CASSLGTGDINEQYF
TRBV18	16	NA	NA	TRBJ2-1	TGTGCCAGCTCCCAAACCGGACAGAGAATGGTCAATGAGCAGTTCTTC	CASSQTGQRMVNEQFF
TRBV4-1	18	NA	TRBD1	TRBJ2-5	TGCGCCAGCAGCCATTACGACAGGGGGCGCTCAATGAAAGAGACCCAGTACTTC	CASSHYDRGRSMKETQYF
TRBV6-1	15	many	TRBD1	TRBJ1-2	TGTGCCAGCAGTGAATTGGGACAGGGGAGTCATGGCTACACCTTC	CASSELGQGSHGYTF
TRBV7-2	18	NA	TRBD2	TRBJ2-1	TGTGCCAGCAGCTCAGGTGGACTAGCGGGGGGGAGCGCAAATGAGCAGTTCTTC	CASSSGGLAGGSANEQFF
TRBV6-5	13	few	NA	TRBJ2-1	TGTGCCAGCAGTTACGTCCAGGGGAATGAGCAGTTCTTC	CASSYVQGNEQFF
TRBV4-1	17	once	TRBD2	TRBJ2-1	TGCGCCAGCAGCCAAGGAAGGGCTAGCGGGGGGAAGAATGAGCAGTTCTTC	CASSQGRASGGKNEQFF
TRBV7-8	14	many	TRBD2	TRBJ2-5	TGTGCCGGAGCCAAACTAGCGTCTGGGGAGACCCAGTACTTC	CAGAKLASGETQYF
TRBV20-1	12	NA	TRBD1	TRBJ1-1	TGCAGTGCTAAGAAGGGGGCCACTGAAGCTTTCTTT	CSAKKGATEAFF
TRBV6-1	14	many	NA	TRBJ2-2	TGTGCCAGCCAAACCATGCAGGACACCGGGGAGCTGTTTTTT	CASQTMQDTGELFF
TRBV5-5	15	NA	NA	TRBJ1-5	TGCGCCAGCAGCTTGGGTCCGGAGGGTAATCGGCCCCAGCATTTT	CASSLGPEGNRPQHF
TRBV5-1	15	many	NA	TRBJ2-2	TGCGCCAGCAGCTTGGGAGGTTCGAACACCGGGGAGCTGTTTTTT	CASSLGGSNTGELFF
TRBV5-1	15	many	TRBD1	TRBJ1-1	TGCGCCAGCAGCCTGGCGGGCAGGGGGCCGGCTGAAGCTTTCTTT	CASSLAGRGPAEAFF
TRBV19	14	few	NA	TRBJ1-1	TGTGCCAGTAGTGCCAGACAGACGAACACTGAAGCTTTCTTT	CASSARQTNTEAFF
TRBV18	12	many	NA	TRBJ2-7	TGTGCCAGCTCACCGCGGGCCTACGAGCAGTACTTC	CASSPRAYEQYF
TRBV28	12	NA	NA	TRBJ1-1	TGTGCCAGCAGCCGAGGGGGAATTGAAGCTTTCTTT	CASSRGGIEAFF
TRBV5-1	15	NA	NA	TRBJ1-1	TGCGCCAGCAGCTTGCCCGGACGGAAGAACACTGAAGCTTTCTTT	CASSLPGRKNTEAFF
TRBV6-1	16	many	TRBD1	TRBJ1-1	TGTGCCAGCAGTGAGCCGGGACAGGGGGCGCGAACTGAAGCTTTCTTT	CASSEPGQGARTEAFF
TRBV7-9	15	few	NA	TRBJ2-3	TGTGCCAGCAGCTTAGACCCTAGATTCACAGATACGCAGTATTTT	CASSLDPRFTDTQYF
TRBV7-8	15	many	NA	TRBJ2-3	TGTGCCAGCAGCCCCCGGGGTGCGCTCACAGATACGCAGTATTTT	CASSPRGALTDTQYF
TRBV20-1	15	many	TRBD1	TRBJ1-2	TGCAGTGCTAGAGACAGGGGGCCCTATAACTATGGCTACACCTTC	CSARDRGPYNYGYTF
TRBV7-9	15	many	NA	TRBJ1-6	TGTGCCAGCAGCTTAGAAGAGCCCTTCGATGTGTCCCTCCACTTT	CASSLEEPFDVSLHF
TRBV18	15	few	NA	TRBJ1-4	TGTGCCAGCTCACCACCGGGACAACATAATGAAAAACTGTTTTTT	CASSPPGQHNEKLFF